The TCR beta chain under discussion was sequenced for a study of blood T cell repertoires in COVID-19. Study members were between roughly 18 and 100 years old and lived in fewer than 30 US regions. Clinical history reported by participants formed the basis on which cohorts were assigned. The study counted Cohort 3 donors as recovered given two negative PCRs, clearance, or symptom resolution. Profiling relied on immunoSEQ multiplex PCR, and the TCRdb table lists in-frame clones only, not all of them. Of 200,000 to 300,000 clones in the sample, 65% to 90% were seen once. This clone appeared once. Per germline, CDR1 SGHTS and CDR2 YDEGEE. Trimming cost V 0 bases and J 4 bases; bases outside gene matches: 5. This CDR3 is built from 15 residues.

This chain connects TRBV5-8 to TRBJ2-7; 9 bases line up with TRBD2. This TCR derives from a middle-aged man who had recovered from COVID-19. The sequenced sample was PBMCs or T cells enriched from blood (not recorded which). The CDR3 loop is CASSLEGGRGYEQYF. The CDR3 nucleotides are TGTGCCAGCAGCTTGGAAGGCGGGAGGGGATACGAGCAGTACTTC.